One sample yielded the 30 T cell receptor beta chains listed below, sequenced in a study of T cell changes during pregnancy in multiple sclerosis. Measured with immunoSEQ multiplex PCR; TCRdb has only the in-frame clones, and not every one. The sample holds 70,000 to 95,000 clones, approximately 89% seen once. The sample in question was peripheral blood, obtained before pregnancy. The receptors were gathered from a female donor with multiple sclerosis, enrolled in a pregnancy study.

This clone was recorded a few times. The chain carries TRBV5-1 and TRBJ2-7, with 7 bases matching TRBD1. This CDR3 comprises 14 residues. J was trimmed by 3 bases and V by 3 bases; bases with no gene match: 6. In germline, CDR1 is SGHRS, CDR2 YFSETQ. The CDR3 bases are TGCGCCAGCAGCTCCGGGACAGATCTCTACGAGCAGTACTTC. Protein: CASSSGTDLYEQYF.

V gene TRBV11-2 combines with J gene TRBJ2-3; 8 nucleotides match TRBD1. The CDR3 runs 15 residues. The ends lost 5 bases at V and 0 bases at J; junction bases unmatched: 4. Looked up from germline, CDR1 is SGHAT and CDR2 is FQNNGV. The CDR3 here is CASSPGQGSTDTQYF. Here the CDR3 DNA reads TGTGCCAGCAGCCCTGGACAGGGTAGCACAGATACGCAGTATTTT.

CDR3 nucleotides: TGCGCCAGCAGCCAAGATTGGACAGGGCGGCAGTTCTTC. This encodes CASSQDWTGRQFF. J is TRBJ2-1 and V is TRBV4-1, with 8 bases that match TRBD1. The CDR3 runs to 13 residues. V lost 0 bases to trimming and J lost 12 bases; unmatched junction nucleotides: 4. Germline lookup yields CDR1 MGHRA and CDR2 YSYEKL.

The chain links TRBV5-6 to TRBJ2-7; D is perhaps TRBD2 (5 bases). The CDR3 has 13 residues. V shed 0 bases and J shed 7 bases, with 11 bases lying between them. Germline V gene data show CDR1 as SGHDT and CDR2 as YYEEEE. DNA for the CDR3: TGTGCCAGCAGCTTGGCTGCGACGGGAGAGCAGTACTTC. Protein product: CASSLAATGEQYF. Full variable domain (remainder filled in from reference TRBV5-6 and TRBJ2-7): DAGVTQSPTHLIKTRGQQVTLRCSPKSGHDTVSWYQQALGQGPQFIFQYYEEEERQRGNFPDRFSGHQFPNYSSELNVNALLLGDSALYLCASSLAATGEQYFGPGTRLTVT.

The chain employs TRBV11-2 and TRBJ2-1; 11 bases map to TRBD2. The CDR3 is 16 residues long. Germline CDR1 reads SGHAT; CDR2 reads FQNNGV. With V trimmed by 3 bases and J by 7 bases, 8 bases remained unmatched. The CDR3 DNA follows: TGTGCCAGCAGCTTGGGGGTGGGACTAGCGGAAAATGAGCAGTTCTTC. It codes for CASSLGVGLAENEQFF.

This chain connects TRBV11-2 to TRBJ2-6, with D possibly TRBD1 on 6 matching bases. The CDR3 length is 16 residues. Trimming took 6 bases from V and 0 from J, leaving 12 bases between them. Looked up from germline, CDR1 is SGHAT and CDR2 is FQNNGV. Written as DNA, the CDR3 is TGTGCCAGCAGGTCGACAGGAAGCTCTGGGGCCAACGTCCTGACTTTC. It codes for CASRSTGSSGANVLTF.

The CDR3 coding sequence is TGTGCCAGCGGCAGGCGGGGGGGCCTTGCCGGGGAGCTGTTTTTT. As protein: CASGRRGGLAGELFF. The gene calls are TRBV6-1 and TRBJ2-2, with TRBD2 identical over 9 bases. Germline CDR1 is MNHNS and CDR2 is SASEGT. Trimming cost V 8 bases and J 6 bases; bases outside gene matches: 10. The CDR3 is made up of 15 amino acids.

The chain couples TRBV19 to TRBJ2-3, with a possible D match to TRBD2 (5 bases). Trimming cost V 1 base and J 2 bases, with 10 bases left between them. The CDR3 contains 15 residues. In germline, CDR1 is LNHDA, CDR2 SQIVND (reference sequence). The CDR3: CASSIGRVSTDTQYF. Written as DNA, the CDR3 is TGTGCCAGTAGTATAGGGCGGGTTTCCACAGATACGCAGTATTTT.

The V gene is TRBV11-3, the J gene TRBJ2-7; no definite D call. This CDR3 is 14 amino acids long. V was clipped by 5 bases and J by 1 base, with 12 bases between them. Germline V gives CDR1 SGHNT, CDR2 YENEEA. CDR3 DNA: TGTGCCAGCAGCCGAAATTGGCAGTCCTACGAGCAGTACTTC. It codes for CASSRNWQSYEQYF.

The chain links TRBV4-1 to TRBJ1-1; a possible D gene is TRBD1 (6 bases). CDR3 length: 15 amino acids. The germline V gene encodes CDR1 MGHRA and CDR2 YSYEKL. Trimming pared 4 bases from V and 6 bases from J, leaving 18 bases between. This chain's CDR3 is CASSPIPRGGSEAFF. In nucleotides, the CDR3 is TGCGCCAGCAGCCCGATTCCTAGGGGGGGCTCTGAAGCTTTCTTT.

This clone was recorded once. The chain has TRBV30 and TRBJ2-5; no clear D. V lost 1 base and J lost 2, with 11 bases in between. CDR1 is GTSNPN and CDR2 is SVGIG in the germline V gene (reference sequence). This CDR3 is built from 14 residues. CDR3 in amino acids: CAWSATYLQETQYF. The CDR3 DNA reads as TGTGCCTGGAGTGCCACCTACCTACAAGAGACCCAGTACTTC.

This rearrangement joins TRBV5-1 to TRBJ2-7, with TRBD2 as a possible D gene (6 bases). Germline loops: CDR1 SGHRS, CDR2 YFSETQ. The V and J ends lost 5 bases and 0 bases respectively, with 6 bases between them. The CDR3 totals 12 residues. The CDR3 reads CASRRDSYEQYF. The CDR3 nucleotides read TGCGCCAGCAGGCGGGACTCCTACGAGCAGTACTTC.

The chain uses TRBV6-1 and TRBJ2-1, with 11 bases fitting TRBD2. The J segment lost 3 bases and the V segment lost 4 bases, leaving 2 bases of the junction unmatched. CDR1 MNHNS and CDR2 SASEGT come from the germline V gene. This CDR3 has 15 amino acids. The CDR3 loop reads CASSVLAGGYNEQFF. The CDR3 region has the DNA TGTGCCAGCAGTGTGCTAGCGGGGGGCTACAATGAGCAGTTCTTC.

This chain uses TRBV6-1 with TRBJ1-1; D unclear. Germline V gene data show CDR1 as MNHNS and CDR2 as SASEGT. This CDR3 comprises 13 residues. V lost 8 bases and J lost 6, with 16 bases in between. The CDR3 DNA sequence: TGTGCCAGCCGAGAGGGAGGGAGGGCTGAAGCTTTCTTT. This translates into CASREGGRAEAFF.

The J gene is TRBJ2-1, the V gene TRBV27, with a possible D match to TRBD1 (6 bases). Germline-derived CDR1 and CDR2 are MNHEY and SMNVEV (reference sequence). Trimming pared 6 bases from V and 2 bases from J, leaving 14 bases between. The CDR3 spans 15 residues. CDR3 nucleotide sequence: TGTGCCAGCAGATCAGGGGTGGCTCCCTACAATGAGCAGTTCTTC. Translating it yields CASRSGVAPYNEQFF.

The V gene is TRBV5-5, the J gene TRBJ2-7, with TRBD1 as a possible D gene (7 bases). From germline, CDR1 is SGHKS and CDR2 YYEKEE (reference sequence). The V and J ends lost 3 bases and 7 bases respectively, with 14 bases between them. The CDR3 runs 13 residues. CDR3 in amino acids: CASSWGAGGEQYF. DNA for the CDR3: TGTGCCAGCAGCTGGGGGGCAGGGGGAGAGCAGTACTTC.

V and J are TRBV27 and TRBJ2-2; 10 nucleotides agree with TRBD2. Per the germline V gene, CDR1 is MNHEY and CDR2 is SMNVEV (reference sequence). V lost 2 bases and J lost 2; bases outside the gene matches: 8. The CDR3 is 18 amino acids. CDR3 residues: CASSLVLRTSGNTGELFF. In nucleotides, the CDR3 is TGTGCCAGCAGTTTAGTTTTAAGGACTAGCGGTAACACCGGGGAGCTGTTTTTT.

The J gene is TRBJ1-2, the V gene TRBV18; D possibly corresponds to TRBD1 (6 bases). The germline CDR1 and CDR2 sequences are KGHSH and LQKENI. This CDR3 is built from 13 residues. The V gene lost 2 bases and the J gene lost 8 bases, with 12 bases spanning the gap. This CDR3 reads CASSPRTVDGYTF. The CDR3 coding sequence is TGTGCCAGCTCACCAAGGACAGTGGACGGCTACACCTTC.

This clone has more than one count but fewer than ten. CDR3 protein: CASVGRDRGSTEQYF. The CDR3 DNA sequence: TGTGCCAGCGTGGGGAGAGACAGGGGATCCACCGAGCAGTACTTC. The chain carries TRBV2 and TRBJ2-7, with 8 nucleotides matching TRBD1. The V gene's germline CDR1 is SNHLY and CDR2 FYNNEI. The CDR3 extends over 15 amino acids. V lost 8 bases to trimming and J lost 6 bases; unmatched junction nucleotides: 15.

The J gene is TRBJ2-3, the V gene TRBV30; tentatively, D is TRBD1 (5 bases). Germline values: CDR1 GTSNPN, CDR2 SVGIG (reference sequence). V lost 4 bases and J 8 bases, leaving 19 bases between the germline ends. The CDR3 runs to 14 residues. For the CDR3, the DNA is TGTGCCTGGACCTCAGGGTCGGTGTTCGGTACGCAGTATTTT. The encoded protein is CAWTSGSVFGTQYF. Variable domain in full (rest from reference TRBV30 and TRBJ2-3): SQTIHQWPATLVQPVGSPLSLECTVEGTSNPNLYWYRQAAGRGLQLLFYSVGIGQISSEVPQNLSASRPQDRQFILSSKKLLLSDSGFYLCAWTSGSVFGTQYFGPGTRLTVL.

The chain is built from TRBV7-8 and TRBJ1-6; unclear D gene. V gave up 0 bases and J gave up 14 bases, with 23 bases separating them. The CDR3 contains 17 residues. Germline V lookup: CDR1 SGHVS, CDR2 FQNEAQ. CDR3 nucleotide sequence: TGTGCCAGCAGCTTAGCTTTCGCAAGCAGACCGGGGTGGGCCCTCCACTTT. Translated: CASSLAFASRPGWALHF. Combining the CDR3 with reference TRBV7-8 and TRBJ1-6 gives the whole variable domain GAGVSQSPRYKVAKRGQDVALRCDPISGHVSLFWYQQALGQGPEFLTYFQNEAQLDKSGLPSDRFFAERPEGSVSTLKIQRTQQEDSAVYLCASSLAFASRPGWALHFGNGTRLTVT.

This sequence joins TRBV19 and TRBJ1-2; tentative D call: TRBD1 (5 bases). The germline V gene has CDR1 LNHDA and CDR2 SQIVND (reference sequence). V dropped 5 bases and J dropped 4 bases, with 8 bases sitting between them. This CDR3 region has 12 residues. The CDR3 DNA is TGTGCCAGTAGTCCAGGGCCCTATGGCTACACCTTC. Protein: CASSPGPYGYTF.

The CDR3 reads CASSQDWGQAFF. The CDR3, as DNA: TGTGCCAGCAGCCAAGATTGGGGCCAAGCTTTCTTT. The rearrangement links TRBV14 to TRBJ1-1; a possible D gene is TRBD1 (5 bases). The CDR3 runs to 12 residues. Germline assignment: CDR1 SGHDN and CDR2 FVKESK. Trimming shortened V by 0 bases and J by 9 bases, and 8 bases separated the two germline ends.

The chain has TRBV27 and TRBJ2-1; TRBD1 aligns across 7 bases. Per the germline V gene, CDR1 is MNHEY and CDR2 is SMNVEV (reference sequence). CDR3 length: 14 amino acids. J lost 7 bases, V lost 2 bases, and 5 bases had no gene match. The CDR3 reads CASSLRQGLNEQFF. The CDR3 region has the DNA TGTGCCAGCAGTTTACGACAGGGTTTAAATGAGCAGTTCTTC.

The V call is TRBV30, the J call TRBJ1-2, with D possibly being TRBD1 (5 bases). Germline values: CDR1 GTSNPN, CDR2 SVGIG (reference sequence). V was trimmed by 4 bases and J by 5 bases, leaving 8 bases between them. The CDR3 sequence is 11 residues long. The DNA for the CDR3 is TGTGCCTGGAAAGGGGCGTATGGCTACACCTTC. Amino acid sequence: CAWKGAYGYTF.

In its sample, this clone was seen once. The V call is TRBV11-1, the J call TRBJ2-2, with D possibly TRBD1 on 5 matching bases. Germline assignment: CDR1 SGHAT and CDR2 FQDESV (reference sequence). The CDR3 runs to 14 residues. The germline V and J ends were trimmed by 5 bases and 5 bases, with 12 bases remaining between them. Written as DNA, the CDR3 is TGTGCCAGCAGCCCAGGGTGGCGGACCGGGGAGCTGTTTTTT. This encodes CASSPGWRTGELFF.

V usage is TRBV6-1 and J usage is TRBJ2-7; D might be TRBD2 (5 bases). CDR3 length equals 13 residues. Trimming cost V 3 bases and J 5 bases, with 11 bases left between them. Germline values: CDR1 MNHNS, CDR2 SASEGT. The CDR3 is CASSETEVDEQYF. The CDR3 DNA follows: TGTGCCAGCAGTGAGACGGAGGTGGACGAGCAGTACTTC.

The chain uses TRBV5-1 and TRBJ1-1, with a weak D call TRBD1 (6 bases). Per germline, CDR1 SGHRS and CDR2 YFSETQ. The CDR3 totals 15 residues. Trimming removed 0 bases from V and 1 base from J, with 10 bases in between. The CDR3 DNA is TGCGCCAGCAGCTTGGCCAGGACAGAGAACACTGAAGCTTTCTTT. Amino acid sequence: CASSLARTENTEAFF.

The rearrangement uses TRBV5-1 and TRBJ1-4, with TRBD1 identical over 9 bases. Germline V gene lookup returns CDR1 SGHRS and CDR2 YFSETQ. This CDR3 has 16 amino acids. The junction had 10 bases not matched to a gene; V was cut back by 4 bases and J by 6 bases. As DNA, the CDR3 is TGCGCCAGCAGCCATGGGGACAGGGCATCCTATGAAAAACTGTTTTTT. Its translation: CASSHGDRASYEKLFF.

The chain carries TRBV7-3 and TRBJ2-5; 9 nucleotides align to TRBD1. Trimming at V came to 4 bases and at J to 4 bases, leaving 10 bases not matched to a gene. The length of the CDR3 is 16 residues. In germline, CDR1 is SGHTA, CDR2 FQGTGA. Here the CDR3 reads CASSSNAGQGIETQYF. The CDR3 region has the DNA TGTGCCAGCAGCTCAAATGCGGGACAGGGAATAGAGACCCAGTACTTC.